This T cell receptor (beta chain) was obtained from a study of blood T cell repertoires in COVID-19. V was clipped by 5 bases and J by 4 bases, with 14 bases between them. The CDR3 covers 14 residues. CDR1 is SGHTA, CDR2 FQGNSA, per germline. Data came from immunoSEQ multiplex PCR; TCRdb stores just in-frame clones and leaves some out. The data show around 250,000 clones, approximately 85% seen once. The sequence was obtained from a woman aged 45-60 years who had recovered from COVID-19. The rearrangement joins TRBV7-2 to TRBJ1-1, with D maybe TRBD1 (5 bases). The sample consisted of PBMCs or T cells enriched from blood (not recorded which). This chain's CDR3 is CASSPAGGTTEAFF. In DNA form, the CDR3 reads TGTGCCAGCAGCCCCGCCGGGGGTACCACTGAAGCTTTCTTT. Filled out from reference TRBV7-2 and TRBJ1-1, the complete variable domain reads GAGVSQSPSNKVTEKGKDVELRCDPISGHTALYWYRQSLGQGLEFLIYFQGNSAPDKSGLPSDRFSAERTGGSVSTLTIQRTQQEDSAVYLCASSPAGGTTEAFFGQGTRLTVV.